The 21 T cell receptor beta chains listed next were all sequenced from one sample in a study of cytomegalovirus exposure and HLA in healthy donors (TCRdb year 2017). Library preparation was by the immunoSEQ multiplex PCR assay. For the multiplex PCR, a mixture combining 60 forward primers for TCR Vbeta segments and 13 reverse primers for TCR Jbeta segments was used. The immuneACCESS repertoire file appears here via TCRdb, limited to in-frame rearrangements. These files lack a portion of the clones; in checked studies, under half of the deficit traces to unresolved V genes, and the cause of the others is not known. Across this sample there are 150,000 to 250,000 clones, with about 79% seen only once. The ten largest clones represent roughly 0.095% of the sample. The sample was PBMCs. These receptors were obtained from a boy aged 2 to 10 in good health and CMV-seronegative.

This chain joins TRBV5-4 and TRBJ2-3, with D possibly being TRBD2 (7 bases). V was trimmed by 3 bases and J by 8 bases, leaving 22 bases between them. This CDR3 has 16 residues. Germline assignment: CDR1 SGHNT and CDR2 YYREEE (reference sequence). The CDR3 region has the DNA TGTGCCAGCAGCTCTGGGGGGGCGGCGGGGTCTGGTACGCAGTATTTT. This gives the protein CASSSGGAAGSGTQYF. The full variable domain, completed using reference TRBV5-4 and TRBJ2-3, is ETGVTQSPTHLIKTRGQQVTLRCSSQSGHNTVSWYQQALGQGPQFIFQYYREEENGRGNFPPRFSGLQFPNYSSELNVNALELDDSALYLCASSSGGAAGSGTQYFGPGTRLTVL.

This clone showed up just once. V gene TRBV6-6 combines with J gene TRBJ1-1; D is unclear. The length of the CDR3 is 13 residues. The V gene lost 2 bases and the J gene lost 8 bases, with 12 bases spanning the gap. Germline V CDR1 and CDR2: MNHNY, SVGAGI (reference sequence). CDR3 sequence: CASSYVSPGEAFF. DNA of the CDR3: TGTGCCAGCAGTTACGTCTCGCCAGGCGAAGCTTTCTTT.

This sequence joins TRBV9 and TRBJ1-1; TRBD1 matches 11 bases. Unmatched junction bases numbered 3, after V lost 7 bases and J lost 4 bases. Germline V gene lookup returns CDR1 SGDLS and CDR2 YYNGEE. The CDR3 length is 13 residues. In nucleotides, the CDR3 is TGTGCCAGCGGACAGGGGGCTGGCACTGAAGCTTTCTTT. Encoded protein: CASGQGAGTEAFF.

The rearrangement joins TRBV5-1 to TRBJ2-7, with D maybe TRBD2 (6 bases). The CDR3 is made up of 16 amino acids. Germline lookup yields CDR1 SGHRS and CDR2 YFSETQ. Trimming took off 2 bases at V and 2 bases at J, with 17 bases between the two ends. DNA of the CDR3: TGCGCCAGCAGCTTTCCCCGGGACGGAGGGCCCTACGAGCAGTACTTC. It codes for CASSFPRDGGPYEQYF.

V gene TRBV19 combines with J gene TRBJ2-2; 13 bases fit TRBD2. Germline CDR1 reads LNHDA; CDR2 reads SQIVND (reference sequence). Trimming took 8 bases from V and 4 from J; bases not matched to a gene: 4. This CDR3 region has 15 residues. CDR3 bases: TGTGCCAGTTGGACTAGCGGGGGACGCACCGGGGAGCTGTTTTTT. Translated: CASWTSGGRTGELFF.

V usage is TRBV27 and J usage is TRBJ2-1, with 7 bases lining up with TRBD2. The J segment lost 0 bases and the V segment lost 4 bases, leaving 3 bases of the junction unmatched. The germline gives CDR1 MNHEY, CDR2 SMNVEV (reference sequence). This CDR3 region has 15 residues. As DNA, the CDR3 is TGTGCCAGCAGTTCAGCGGGGAGCTCCTACAATGAGCAGTTCTTC. As protein: CASSSAGSSYNEQFF.

The chain links TRBV7-9 to TRBJ1-3; perhaps TRBD1 as D (6 bases). Germline loops: CDR1 SEHNR, CDR2 FQNEAQ (reference sequence). The CDR3 runs 15 residues. V was shortened by 4 bases and J by 0 bases, with 10 bases between the two germline ends. CDR3 protein: CASSSGQSSGNTIYF. The CDR3 DNA follows: TGTGCCAGCAGCTCAGGACAGAGCTCTGGAAACACCATATATTTT.

V usage is TRBV2 and J usage is TRBJ2-5; tentative D call: TRBD2 (7 bases). CDR3 length equals 15 residues. V was clipped by 1 base and J by 4 bases, with 13 bases between them. Germline-derived CDR1 and CDR2 are SNHLY and FYNNEI. Written as DNA, the CDR3 is TGTGCCAGCAGTGAAGGGACTAGGGGGGGAGAGACCCAGTACTTC. It yields the protein CASSEGTRGGETQYF. Looking up the rest from reference TRBV2 and TRBJ2-5 gives the full variable domain: EPEVTQTPSHQVTQMGQEVILRCVPISNHLYFYWYRQILGQKVEFLVSFYNNEISEKSEIFDDQFSVERPDGSNFTLKIRSTKLEDSAMYFCASSEGTRGGETQYFGPGTRLLVL.

This clone was counted only a few times. The V call is TRBV10-1, the J call TRBJ2-3, with unresolved D. The CDR3 runs 16 residues. Germline lookup yields CDR1 WNHNN and CDR2 SYGVQD (reference sequence). The germline V and J ends were trimmed by 0 bases and 0 bases, with 10 bases remaining between them. CDR3 sequence reads: CASSESPGSSTDTQYF. CDR3 coding DNA: TGCGCCAGCAGTGAGTCCCCGGGTTCGAGCACAGATACGCAGTATTTT.

This sequence joins TRBV2 and TRBJ2-3; D unclear. V was trimmed by 0 bases and J by 9 bases, leaving 7 bases between them. From germline, CDR1 is SNHLY and CDR2 FYNNEI. This CDR3 region has 12 residues. The DNA for the CDR3 is TGTGCCAGCAGTGAAGCCGTTTCGACGCAGTATTTT. The encoded protein is CASSEAVSTQYF.

This rearrangement joins TRBV7-2 to TRBJ2-2; 10 nucleotides agree with TRBD1. Unmatched junction bases numbered 13, after V lost 2 bases and J lost 7 bases. Germline CDR1 SGHTA, CDR2 FQGNSA. CDR3 length: 18 amino acids. CDR3 DNA sequence: TGTGCCAGCAGCTTACACTTTATGGGACAGGGGTCGAACGGGGAGCTGTTTTTT. Amino acids: CASSLHFMGQGSNGELFF.

As to this clone: Other DNA sequences in this sample translate to the same CDR3. The chain links TRBV15 to TRBJ2-7; TRBD2 might be the D (5 bases). Trimming took off 1 base at V and 1 base at J, with 17 bases between the two ends. Germline lookup yields CDR1 LNHNV and CDR2 YYDKDF (reference sequence). The CDR3 runs 17 residues. The CDR3 DNA reads as TGTGCCACCAGCAGAGGGGGAGCGGCCGGACCTTCCTACGAGCAGTACTTC. This encodes CATSRGGAAGPSYEQYF. Full variable domain (outside the CDR3, taken from reference TRBV15 and TRBJ2-7): DAMVIQNPRYQVTQFGKPVTLSCSQTLNHNVMYWYQQKSSQAPKLLFHYYDKDFNNEADTPDNFQSRRPNTSFCFLDIRSPGLGDTAMYLCATSRGGAAGPSYEQYFGPGTRLTVT.

J is TRBJ2-3 and V is TRBV13; 8 bases align to TRBD2. CDR1 and CDR2 from the germline V gene are PRHDT and FYEKMQ (reference sequence). V shed 1 base, J shed 8 bases, and the junction held 2 bases outside the gene matches. This CDR3 has 13 residues. CDR3 amino acids: CASSLAGLATQYF. The DNA for the CDR3 is TGTGCCAGCAGCTTAGCAGGACTAGCTACGCAGTATTTT.

V is TRBV18 and J is TRBJ1-2, with TRBD1 matching 12 bases. The CDR3 has 14 residues. CDR1 is KGHSH and CDR2 is LQKENI in the germline V gene. J was trimmed by 6 bases and V by 5 bases; bases with no gene match: 4. CDR3 coding DNA: TGTGCCAGCTCATCCGGGACAGGGGGCAATGGCTACACCTTC. This sequence encodes CASSSGTGGNGYTF.

This clone was seen a single time. This rearrangement joins TRBV27 to TRBJ2-6; possibly TRBD1 for D (6 bases). Trimming pared 3 bases from V and 0 bases from J, leaving 6 bases between. Looked up from germline, CDR1 is MNHEY and CDR2 is SMNVEV (reference sequence). The CDR3 totals 15 residues. CDR3 amino acids: CASSLGHSGANVLTF. The CDR3 DNA follows: TGTGCCAGCAGTTTGGGACACTCTGGGGCCAACGTCCTGACTTTC.

The V gene is TRBV7-2, the J gene TRBJ2-7; the D gene is possibly TRBD2 (7 bases). This CDR3 has 17 amino acids. In germline, CDR1 is SGHTA, CDR2 FQGNSA. V lost 5 bases and J 1 base, leaving 21 bases between the germline ends. The CDR3 loop is CASSPRPLRGRSYEQYF. CDR3 coding DNA: TGTGCCAGCAGCCCCCGTCCCCTGCGGGGGCGGTCCTACGAGCAGTACTTC.

V usage is TRBV4-2 and J usage is TRBJ2-5; perhaps TRBD1 as D (6 bases). The DNA matches TRBJ2-7 better at its end, which makes the J call doubtful. Germline CDR1 is LGHNA and CDR2 is YNFKEQ. The length of the CDR3 is 16 residues. The CDR3 here is CASSQRLGEGAYEQYF. The CDR3 nucleotides read TGTGCCAGCAGCCAACGGCTGGGCGAGGGGGCCTACGAGCAGTACTTC.

The CDR3 DNA follows: TGTGCCAGCAGCGTTAGCGGGGCGGGATCAGGAGAGACCCAGTACTTC. Its translation: CASSVSGAGSGETQYF. The chain carries TRBV9 and TRBJ2-5; TRBD2 matches 8 bases. Unmatched junction bases numbered 10, after V lost 2 bases and J lost 4 bases. The length of the CDR3 is 16 residues. The germline gives CDR1 SGDLS, CDR2 YYNGEE.

This chain links TRBV19 with TRBJ2-1; TRBD2 aligns across 8 bases. Germline trimming cut 3 bases from V and 6 bases from J; bases unmatched to any gene: 10. The CDR3 contains 16 residues. Germline V gene sequence: CDR1 LNHDA, CDR2 SQIVND (reference sequence). CDR3 nucleotides: TGTGCCAGTAGTATCCGCCCGGGACTAGTCCCCAATGAGCAGTTCTTC. This gives the protein CASSIRPGLVPNEQFF.

The chain employs TRBV2 and TRBJ2-3; 8 positions agree with TRBD2. The germline V gene has CDR1 SNHLY and CDR2 FYNNEI. This CDR3 comprises 17 residues. V shed 7 bases and J 0 bases; nucleotides not matched to a gene: 12. CDR3 DNA: TGTGCCAGCACCGACGTCGGGGGGGCCCTTAGCACAGATACGCAGTATTTT. This encodes CASTDVGGALSTDTQYF.

The V and J genes are TRBV7-9 and TRBJ2-6; perhaps TRBD1 as D (6 bases). The CDR3 loop spans 18 amino acids. CDR1 is SEHNR and CDR2 is FQNEAQ in the germline V gene (reference sequence). Trimming took off 6 bases at V and 0 bases at J, with 18 bases between the two ends. CDR3 sequence (DNA): TGTGCCAGCAGTTCGAGGTCAGGGGCAAACTCTGGGGCCAACGTCCTGACTTTC. As protein: CASSSRSGANSGANVLTF.